A selection of T cell receptor beta chains follows, all from one sample in a study of shared clonotypes between healthy human individuals. Sequencing was performed with immunoSEQ multiplex PCR; in TCRdb, only in-frame clones are kept and a portion is missing. This sample carries hundreds of thousands of clones, less than 80% of them seen once, and the ten largest clones take 1.8%. Source material: memory CD4+ T cells sorted from blood. The source of these receptors is a woman aged 25-40 years in good health. Each CDR3 is given without its conserved first and last residue.

V gene,J gene,CDR3 protein
TRBV14,TRBJ2-7,ASSIGLAGVYEQY
TRBV13,TRBJ2-6,ASSRDRAGANVLT
TRBV18,TRBJ1-2,ASSPIGYGYT
TRBV4-2,TRBJ2-6,ASSQFTGANVLT
TRBV10-2,TRBJ2-7,ASSAGGLGYEQY
TRBV7-8,TRBJ2-1,ASSVGGSNNEQF
TRBV6-5,TRBJ1-5,ASSAPTDSNQPQH
TRBV5-6,TRBJ1-3,ASSFLGYSGNTIY
TRBV7-2,TRBJ2-7,ASSPSGLAGDEQY
TRBV30,TRBJ2-1,ACHPGRASYNEQF
TRBV27,TRBJ2-7,ASSSRGEQY
TRBV19,TRBJ2-3,ASSKFTSGTTDTQY
TRBV29-1,TRBJ2-1,SASGHDNEQF
TRBV19,TRBJ2-6,ASSTSTGSGANVLT
TRBV19,TRBJ1-5,ASSIDRGNLRPQH
TRBV11-3,TRBJ2-2,ASSAWGPRGGELF
TRBV9,TRBJ1-2,ASSVQGEADYGYT
TRBV18,TRBJ2-7,ASSPQNAGNEQY
TRBV21-1,TRBJ2-1,ASSKGGSRAGDYNEQF
TRBV19,TRBJ1-1,ASSMRQGRGTEAF
TRBV30,TRBJ1-1,AWSTGQGTF
TRBV14,TRBJ2-7,ASSHRDRGNYEQY
TRBV14,TRBJ1-4,ASSRSGTVWEKLF
TRBV28,TRBJ2-7,ASKGTVYEQY
TRBV27,TRBJ1-1,ASSWRGDMNTEAF
TRBV11-2,TRBJ1-1,ASSLVQTEAF
TRBV28,TRBJ1-5,ASSPPGQGINQPQH
TRBV18,TRBJ2-7,ASSRDIVSYEQY
TRBV27,TRBJ2-5,ASSLLGAGETQY
TRBV5-6,TRBJ1-3,ASSFGVIGNTIY
TRBV2,TRBJ2-6,ASRAGTGVSGANVLT
TRBV10-2,TRBJ2-7,ASSESGDRGGYEQY
TRBV2,TRBJ1-5,ASSDGQVTNQPQH
TRBV25-1,TRBJ1-6,ASSVTGRKNSPLH
TRBV28,TRBJ1-4,ASSSPGTNAYGEKLF
TRBV20-1,TRBJ2-5,SARVGETQY
TRBV25-1,TRBJ2-3,ASSPQDTQY
TRBV27,TRBJ2-7,ASSSRRRENHEQY
TRBV25-1,TRBJ1-5,ASSEGGAASPQH
TRBV14,TRBJ2-1,ASSQGGPSGGRYNEQF
TRBV9,TRBJ2-3,ASSGLATSTDTQY
TRBV29-1,TRBJ2-1,SGSSGIRFGEQF
TRBV28,TRBJ1-2,ASRGQGVYYGYT
TRBV18,TRBJ1-2,ASSPGAQENYGYT
TRBV6-1,TRBJ2-5,ASREWLGQGRETQY
TRBV11-2,TRBJ2-7,ASNLAGTSYEQY
TRBV5-1,TRBJ2-3,ASSPTSSTDTQY
TRBV5-6,TRBJ1-1,ASSFNQGEAF
TRBV18,TRBJ2-1,ASSRSYNEQF
TRBV5-5,TRBJ2-7,ASSFRLAYEQY
TRBV6-6,TRBJ2-3,ASSLGDNTQY
TRBV7-2,TRBJ2-6,ASSLRSLAANVLT
TRBV27,TRBJ1-1,ASSLQGQGEAF
TRBV7-9,TRBJ1-1,ASSQEGQENTEAF
TRBV2,TRBJ2-7,ASHRLGEQY